The clone carrying this T cell receptor (beta chain) was observed a few times. Its antigen is currently unknown. The repertoire was sequenced with immunoSEQ multiplex PCR; TCRdb's copy has only in-frame clones and lacks some. The data show tens of thousands of clones, around 75% seen once. There are 15 residues in the CDR3. Expansion of antigen-specific CD4+ T cells with viral peptide pools was carried out by the ViraFEST assay before sequencing. Upon completion of around eleven days in culture, CD4+ T cells were isolated. Two doses of BNT162b2 or mRNA-1273 vaccine were administered to participants. On days 3 and 7, fresh IL-2 medium replaced half the medium. This sample is drawn from a study of vaccination effects on CD4 cells after COVID-19. Overall study context: Post-vaccine specimens were collected at a median of 72 days following the second dose.

Study observations and caveats: Cross-reaction with common cold coronaviruses was seen in only 1 of 255 vaccine-induced clones from healthy vaccinees. Long after vaccination, the clones induced by infection and by vaccine shrank markedly in size.

The clonotype was recovered from a human donor who received a COVID-19 vaccine. The sample here was CD4+ T cells from PBMCs cultured with HCoV-229E spike peptides, taken after COVID-19 vaccination. The chain uses TRBV21-1 and TRBJ1-5. TRBV21-1 is a known pseudogene. This chain's CDR3 is CASSKSYGNHQPQHF. In nucleotides, the CDR3 is TGTGCCAGCAGCAAAAGTTACGGGAACCATCAGCCCCAGCATTTT.